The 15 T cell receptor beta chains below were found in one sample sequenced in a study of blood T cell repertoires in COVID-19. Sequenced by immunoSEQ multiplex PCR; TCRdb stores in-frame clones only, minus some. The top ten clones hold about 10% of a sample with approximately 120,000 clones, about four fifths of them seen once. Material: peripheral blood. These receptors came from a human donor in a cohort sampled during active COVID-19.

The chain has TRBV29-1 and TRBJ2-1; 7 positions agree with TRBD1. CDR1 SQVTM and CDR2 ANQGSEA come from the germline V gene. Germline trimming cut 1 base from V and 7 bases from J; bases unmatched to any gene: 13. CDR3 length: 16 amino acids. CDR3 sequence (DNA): TGCAGCGTTGAAGTTGCCTGGGGACAGCCGAGGAATGAGCAGTTCTTC. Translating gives CSVEVAWGQPRNEQFF.

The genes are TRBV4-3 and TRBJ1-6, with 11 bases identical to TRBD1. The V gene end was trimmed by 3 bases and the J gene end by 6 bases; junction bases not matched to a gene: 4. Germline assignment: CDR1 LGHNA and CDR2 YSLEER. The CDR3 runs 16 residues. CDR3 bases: TGCGCCAGCAGCCAGGACAGGGGGCCAAGTAATTCACCCCTCCACTTT. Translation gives CASSQDRGPSNSPLHF.

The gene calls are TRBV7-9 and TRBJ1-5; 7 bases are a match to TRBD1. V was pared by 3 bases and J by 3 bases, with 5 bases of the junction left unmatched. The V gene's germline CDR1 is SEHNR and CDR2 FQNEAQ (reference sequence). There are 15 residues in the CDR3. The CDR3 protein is CASSFDGQVNQPQHF. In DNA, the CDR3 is TGTGCCAGCAGCTTTGACGGACAGGTCAATCAGCCCCAGCATTTT.

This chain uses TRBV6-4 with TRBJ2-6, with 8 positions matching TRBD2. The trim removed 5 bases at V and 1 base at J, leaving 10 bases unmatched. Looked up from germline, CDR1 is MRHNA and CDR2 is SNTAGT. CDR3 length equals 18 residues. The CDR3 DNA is TGTGCCAGCAGTCCCCTGAGCGGGAGTTTTTCTGGGGCCAACGTCCTGACTTTC. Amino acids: CASSPLSGSFSGANVLTF.

For the CDR3, the DNA is TGCGCCAGCAGCCAAGAGACACCAGCAGGGGGGCTCGGTGTGAGCACGCAGTATTTT. The encoded protein is CASSQETPAGGLGVSTQYF. The V call is TRBV4-3, the J call TRBJ2-3; possibly TRBD1 for D (7 bases). In germline, CDR1 is LGHNA, CDR2 YSLEER. Between the trimmed V and J ends, which lost 0 bases and 9 bases, there was a span of 28 bases. The CDR3 is 19 residues long.

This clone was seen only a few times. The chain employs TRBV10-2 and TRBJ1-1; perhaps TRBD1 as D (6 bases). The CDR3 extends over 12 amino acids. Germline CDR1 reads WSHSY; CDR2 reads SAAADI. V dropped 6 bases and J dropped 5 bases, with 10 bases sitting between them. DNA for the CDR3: TGCGCCAGCAGACCAGGGGCTACTGAAGCTTTCTTT. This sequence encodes CASRPGATEAFF.

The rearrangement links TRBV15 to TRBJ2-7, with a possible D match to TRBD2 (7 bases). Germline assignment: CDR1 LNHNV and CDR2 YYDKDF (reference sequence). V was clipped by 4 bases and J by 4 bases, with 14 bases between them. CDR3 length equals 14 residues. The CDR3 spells CATSTPGGYYEQYF. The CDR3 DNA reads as TGTGCCACCAGCACCCCGGGGGGCTATTACGAGCAGTACTTC.

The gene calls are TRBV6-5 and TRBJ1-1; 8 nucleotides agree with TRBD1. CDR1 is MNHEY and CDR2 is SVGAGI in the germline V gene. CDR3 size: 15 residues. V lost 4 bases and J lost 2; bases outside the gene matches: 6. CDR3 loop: CASSLRQGANTEAFF. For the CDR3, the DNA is TGTGCCAGCAGTTTGAGGCAGGGGGCCAACACTGAAGCTTTCTTT.

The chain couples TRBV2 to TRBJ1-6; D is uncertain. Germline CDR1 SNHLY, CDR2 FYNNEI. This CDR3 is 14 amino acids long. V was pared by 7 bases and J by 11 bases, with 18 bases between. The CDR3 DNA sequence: TGTGCCAGCATGTCGGACCGGTCCGGGGCACCCCTCCACTTT. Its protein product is CASMSDRSGAPLHF.

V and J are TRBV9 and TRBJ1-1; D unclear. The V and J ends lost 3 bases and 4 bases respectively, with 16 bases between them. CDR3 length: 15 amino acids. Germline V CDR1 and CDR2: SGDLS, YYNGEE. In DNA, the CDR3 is TGTGCCAGCAGCGCCCGTCCAGGATTGGGCACTGAAGCTTTCTTT. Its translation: CASSARPGLGTEAFF. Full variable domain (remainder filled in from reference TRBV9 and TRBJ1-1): DSGVTQTPKHLITATGQRVTLRCSPRSGDLSVYWYQQSLDQGLQFLIQYYNGEERAKGNILERFSAQQFPDLHSELNLSSLELGDSALYFCASSARPGLGTEAFFGQGTRLTVV.

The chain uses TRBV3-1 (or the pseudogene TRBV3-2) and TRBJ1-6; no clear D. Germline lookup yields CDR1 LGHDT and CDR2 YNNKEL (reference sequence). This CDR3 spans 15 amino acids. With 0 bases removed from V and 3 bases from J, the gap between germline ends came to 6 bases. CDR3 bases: TGTGCCAGCAGCCAAGACAGAAACTATAATTCACCCCTCCACTTT. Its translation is CASSQDRNYNSPLHF.

The CDR3 loop is CASSLSGGLYGYEQYF. The CDR3 DNA reads as TGCGCCAGCAGCTTATCAGGGGGCCTCTACGGATACGAGCAGTACTTC. The J gene is TRBJ2-7, the V gene TRBV5-1; TRBD1 matches at 8 bases. J was trimmed by 4 bases and V by 2 bases; bases with no gene match: 11. From germline, CDR1 is SGHRS and CDR2 YFSETQ. This CDR3 spans 16 amino acids. Supplemented by reference TRBV5-1 and TRBJ2-7, the full variable domain reads KAGVTQTPRYLIKTRGQQVTLSCSPISGHRSVSWYQQTPGQGLQFLFEYFSETQRNKGNFPGRFSGRQFSNSRSEMNVSTLELGDSALYLCASSLSGGLYGYEQYFGPGTRLTVT.

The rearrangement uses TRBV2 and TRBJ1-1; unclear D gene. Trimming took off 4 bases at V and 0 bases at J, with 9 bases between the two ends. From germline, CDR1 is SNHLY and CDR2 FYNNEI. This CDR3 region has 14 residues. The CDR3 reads CASSVKLMNTEAFF. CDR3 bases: TGTGCCAGCAGTGTGAAGCTCATGAACACTGAAGCTTTCTTT.

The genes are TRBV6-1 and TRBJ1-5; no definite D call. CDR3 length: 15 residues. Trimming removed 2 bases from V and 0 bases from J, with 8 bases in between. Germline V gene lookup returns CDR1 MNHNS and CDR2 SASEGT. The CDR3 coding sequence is TGTGCCAGCAGTGAATTTGGGCATAGCAATCAGCCCCAGCATTTT. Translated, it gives CASSEFGHSNQPQHF.

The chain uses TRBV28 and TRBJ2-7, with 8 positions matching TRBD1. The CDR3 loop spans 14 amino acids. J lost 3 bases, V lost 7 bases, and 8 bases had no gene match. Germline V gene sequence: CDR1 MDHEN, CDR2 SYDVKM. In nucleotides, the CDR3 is TGTGCCAGCAACCAAAGACAGGGGCGCTACGAGCAGTACTTC. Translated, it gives CASNQRQGRYEQYF.